This TCR beta chain was sequenced during a study of PD-1 blockade in classical Hodgkin lymphoma. Findings and caveats of the study: Sources of repertoire differences remain undefined, possibly disease activity or prior therapy.

From germline, CDR1 is MNHNS and CDR2 SASEGT. The length of the CDR3 is 13 residues. Trimming pared 3 bases from V and 2 bases from J, leaving 8 bases between. Note on this clone: Its matching antigen is unknown.

Time point denoted: cycle 4 day 1 (C4D1), after 6 weeks of nivolumab. Brentuximab vedotin exposure varied, and every patient relapsed after autologous stem cell transplantation. Only in-frame clones appear in the TCRdb table, and some are missing; sequencing was by immunoSEQ multiplex PCR. The sample yields roughly 15,000 clones, around 80% seen once. V is TRBV6-1 and J is TRBJ2-7; D not resolved. The material was peripheral blood mononuclear cells (PBMCs), obtained before the fourth cycle of nivolumab. This TCR derives from a human donor with classical Hodgkin lymphoma. The CDR3 bases are TGTGCCAGCAGTGAGGCAGTTACCTACGAGCAGTACTTC. It is translated as CASSEAVTYEQYF.